One sample yielded the 2 T cell receptor beta chains listed below, sequenced in a study of TIL therapy for anti-PD-1-resistant metastatic lung cancer. Time point: pre-treatment sample, taken before nivolumab and TIL therapy. The libraries were made with immunoSEQ v3. Data came from immunoSEQ multiplex PCR; TCRdb stores just in-frame clones and leaves some out. The table includes 50,000 to 60,000 clones, approximately 78% detected once. The sample in question was blood, obtained at baseline. These receptors originate from a person between 25 and 79 years old with non-small cell lung cancer.

The table lists this clone with a few counts. The chain combines TRBV5-1 with TRBJ1-6, with 11 bases matching TRBD1. Germline V CDR1 and CDR2: SGHRS, YFSETQ. The CDR3 contains 15 residues. Losses at the gene ends were 1 base for V and 10 bases for J; bases not matched to a gene: 4. The CDR3 region is CASSLTGQGDSPLHF. CDR3 DNA: TGCGCCAGCAGCTTGACGGGACAGGGGGACTCACCCCTCCACTTT.

This chain connects TRBV5-1 to TRBJ1-4, with a weak D call TRBD1 (5 bases). Per germline, CDR1 SGHRS and CDR2 YFSETQ. V dropped 3 bases and J dropped 5 bases, with 11 bases sitting between them. The CDR3 loop spans 14 amino acids. The CDR3: CASSSGMLNEKLFF. The DNA of the CDR3 is TGCGCCAGCAGCTCAGGGATGCTGAATGAAAAACTGTTTTTT.